The T cell receptor beta chain described here comes from a study of PD-1 blockade in classical Hodgkin lymphoma. Each patient relapsed following autologous stem cell transplantation, and prior brentuximab vedotin exposure differed. TCRdb keeps only in-frame clones here, not all; method: immunoSEQ multiplex PCR. The sample has some 41,000 clones, under 75% seen once. Overall study results and limits: Complete responders had baseline diversity similar to newly diagnosed patients.

Comment on this clone: The antigen is not known.

With 10 bases removed from V and 7 bases from J, the gap between germline ends came to 13 bases. Germline V gene sequence: CDR1 LNHDA, CDR2 SQIVND (reference sequence). The CDR3 spans 11 residues. Source: peripheral blood mononuclear cells (PBMCs), taken before the second cycle of nivolumab. The chain couples TRBV19 to TRBJ1-2; no reliable D call. The TCR was taken from a human donor with classical Hodgkin lymphoma. This CDR3 is CATYWVSGYTF. The CDR3 coding sequence is TGTGCCACCTATTGGGTCTCTGGCTACACCTTC.